These T cell receptor beta chains were read from a single sample in a study of T cells in Graves' hyperthyroidism and ophthalmopathy. Each CDR3 protein gets one entry after TCRdb re-called the multiplex PCR reads with MiXCR. The table includes hundreds of thousands of distinct CDR3 sequences, about 14% detected once. Sequenced: blood. The receptors here all came from a woman aged 50 to 65 with Graves' ophthalmopathy. Each CDR3 is given with its conserved first and last residue. Each record gives: clone size, D gene, J gene, V gene, CDR3 DNA, CDR3 protein. The D gene is left open where the match is weak. Only some rows state a clone size, as once, few, many or a class for expanded clones.

-	TRBD1	TRBJ1-2	TRBV20-1	TGCAGTGCTAGAGGGGGACAGGGGGACTATGGCTACGCCTTC	CSARGGQGDYGYAF
many	-	TRBJ2-3	TRBV20-1	TGCAGTGCTAGATTCCAGGGTGCAGATACGCAGTATTTT	CSARFQGADTQYF
few	-	TRBJ1-5	TRBV19	TGTGCCTCCTCGGGCAGCCCAAATCAGCCCCAGCATTTT	CASSGSPNQPQHF
many	TRBD1	TRBJ2-2	TRBV5-1	TGCGCCAGCAGCTTGGATGGACAGGGGCCCGGGGAGCTGTTTTTT	CASSLDGQGPGELFF
-	TRBD2	TRBJ2-1	TRBV19	TGTGCCAGTAGTATCTACCGGACTAGCGGGAACAATGAGCAGTTCTTC	CASSIYRTSGNNEQFF
many	-	TRBJ2-7	TRBV6-2/TRBV6-3	TGTGCCAGCAGTTACGAACTCAAACGGGTCTACGAGCAGTACTTC	CASSYELKRVYEQYF
once	-	TRBJ2-5	TRBV10-3	TGTGCCATCACTCCGGGACGTGATGTTGAGACCCAGTACTTC	CAITPGRDVETQYF
few	-	TRBJ2-6	TRBV5-1	TGCGCCAGCAGCTTGGCGGGCAGCGGACTCTCTGGGGCCAACGTCCTGACTTTC	CASSLAGSGLSGANVLTF
many	TRBD2	TRBJ2-3	TRBV3-1	TGTGCCAGCAGCCAAGCCCCTAGCGGGAGTTTGAGCACAGATACGCAGTATTTT	CASSQAPSGSLSTDTQYF
-	TRBD2	TRBJ2-4	TRBV20-1	TGCAGTGCTTCCGGGACTAGCGCTTGGTACTTC	CSASGTSAWYF
few	TRBD2	TRBJ2-5	TRBV6-2/TRBV6-3	TGTGCCAGCAGTCCACGGGGGGGGCGAGAGACCCAGTACTTC	CASSPRGGRETQYF
many	TRBD2	TRBJ2-7	TRBV6-6	TGTGCCAGCAGTTACTCGGGGACTAGCGGGAGGGCCAGGTACGAGCAGTACTTC	CASSYSGTSGRARYEQYF
few	TRBD2	TRBJ2-5	TRBV20-1	TGCAGTGCCCCGGGACTAGCCAAAATTATCGGAGGGACCCAGTACTTC	CSAPGLAKIIGGTQYF
once	TRBD2	TRBJ2-1	TRBV10-3	TGTGCCATCAGTGAGCAGGGGACTAGCGGGACGGGTCGCTCCTACAATGAGCAGTTCTTC	CAISEQGTSGTGRSYNEQFF
few	-	TRBJ1-5	TRBV5-6	TGTGCCAGCAGCTTGGGTGGCAGGGGTTGGGTTCAGCCCCAGCATTTT	CASSLGGRGWVQPQHF
-	-	TRBJ2-2	TRBV19	TGTGCCAGTAGTCTGAGGGGGACAAGAAACACCGGGGAGCTGTTTTTT	CASSLRGTRNTGELFF
many	-	TRBJ2-1	TRBV20-1	TGCAGTGCTAGAGATCAGCGTGGGTCCAATGAGCAGTTCTTC	CSARDQRGSNEQFF
-	TRBD1	TRBJ1-5	TRBV6-2/TRBV6-3	TGTGCCAGCAATGGACAGGGCCATAGCAATCAGCCCCAGCATTTT	CASNGQGHSNQPQHF
many	-	TRBJ2-5	TRBV28	TGTGCCAGCAGTTTACAGGGGCACCCAGGGGAGACCCAGTACTTC	CASSLQGHPGETQYF
many	TRBD1	TRBJ2-1	TRBV28	TGTGCCAGCAGTGTTGCCGGGACAGGGATCAATGAGCAGTTCTTC	CASSVAGTGINEQFF
many	TRBD2	TRBJ2-3	TRBV24-1	TGTGCCACCAGTGACCTAACGATCGGACAGTCTAGCGGGAGTCCAGATACGCAGTATTTT	CATSDLTIGQSSGSPDTQYF
-	TRBD2	TRBJ2-7	TRBV28	TGTGCCAGCAAAAACCTGGGACTAGCAGTCTCCTACGAGCAGTACTTC	CASKNLGLAVSYEQYF
-	TRBD1	TRBJ2-5	TRBV24-1	TGTGCCACCAACCGAACCGGGACAGGGGAGGGGGGACAAGAGACCCAGTACTTC	CATNRTGTGEGGQETQYF
once	TRBD2	TRBJ2-2	TRBV5-1	TGCGCCAGCAGCATTCTGGGCGGGAGCGGGACCGGGGAGCTGTTTTTT	CASSILGGSGTGELFF
-	TRBD1	TRBJ2-2	TRBV24-1	TGTGCCACCAGTGATCCTTACAGGGGGCGGGGGACCGGGGAGCTGTTTTTT	CATSDPYRGRGTGELFF
few	TRBD1	TRBJ2-3	TRBV24-1	TGTGCCACCAGTGACGTGATGACAGGGTCCACAGATACGCAGTATTTT	CATSDVMTGSTDTQYF
many	-	TRBJ2-5	TRBV20-1	TGCAGTGCTAATACCGGGGCCAGAGAGACCCAGTACTTC	CSANTGARETQYF
many	-	TRBJ2-1	TRBV28	TGTGCCAGCAGTTTATGGGCGGGCGGATCCTACAATGAGCAGTTCTTC	CASSLWAGGSYNEQFF
many	TRBD1	TRBJ2-3	TRBV28	TGTGCCAGCACCCGGGACAGTCAATCAGATACGCAGTATTTT	CASTRDSQSDTQYF
-	-	TRBJ2-7	TRBV20-1	TGCAGTGCCCAGACGGACTCCTACGAGCAGTACTTC	CSAQTDSYEQYF
many	-	TRBJ1-1	TRBV6-1	TGTGCCAGCAGTGAAATTCTGGGTAACACTGAAGCTTTCTTT	CASSEILGNTEAFF
-	TRBD1	TRBJ2-7	TRBV28	TGTGCCAGCACCACCGACAGGGGGAGCTCCTACGAGCAGTACTTC	CASTTDRGSSYEQYF